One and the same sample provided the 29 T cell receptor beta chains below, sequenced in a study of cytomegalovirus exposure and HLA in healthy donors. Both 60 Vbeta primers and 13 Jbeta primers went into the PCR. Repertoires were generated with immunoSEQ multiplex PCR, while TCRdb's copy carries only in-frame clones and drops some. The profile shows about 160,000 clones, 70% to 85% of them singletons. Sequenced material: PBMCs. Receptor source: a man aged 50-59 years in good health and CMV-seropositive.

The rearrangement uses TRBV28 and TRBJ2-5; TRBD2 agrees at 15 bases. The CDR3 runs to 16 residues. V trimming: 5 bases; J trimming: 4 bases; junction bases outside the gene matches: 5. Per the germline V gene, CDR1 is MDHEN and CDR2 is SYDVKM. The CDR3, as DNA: TGTGCCAGCAGTCTCCCGGGACTAGCGGGGGGAGAGACCCAGTACTTC. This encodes CASSLPGLAGGETQYF.

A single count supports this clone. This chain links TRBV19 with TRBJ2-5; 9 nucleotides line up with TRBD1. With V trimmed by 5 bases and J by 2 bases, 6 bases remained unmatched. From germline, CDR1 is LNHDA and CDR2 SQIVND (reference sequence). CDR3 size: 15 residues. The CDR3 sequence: CASSETGGGQETQYF. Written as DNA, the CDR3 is TGTGCCAGTAGTGAGACAGGGGGAGGTCAAGAGACCCAGTACTTC.

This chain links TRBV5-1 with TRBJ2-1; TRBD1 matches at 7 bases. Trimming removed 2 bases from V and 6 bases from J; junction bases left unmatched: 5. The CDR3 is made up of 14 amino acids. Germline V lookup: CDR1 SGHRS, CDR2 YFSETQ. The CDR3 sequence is CASSLLTGSNEQFF. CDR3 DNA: TGCGCCAGCAGCTTATTGACAGGGTCCAATGAGCAGTTCTTC. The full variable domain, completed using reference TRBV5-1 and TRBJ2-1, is KAGVTQTPRYLIKTRGQQVTLSCSPISGHRSVSWYQQTPGQGLQFLFEYFSETQRNKGNFPGRFSGRQFSNSRSEMNVSTLELGDSALYLCASSLLTGSNEQFFGPGTRLTVL.

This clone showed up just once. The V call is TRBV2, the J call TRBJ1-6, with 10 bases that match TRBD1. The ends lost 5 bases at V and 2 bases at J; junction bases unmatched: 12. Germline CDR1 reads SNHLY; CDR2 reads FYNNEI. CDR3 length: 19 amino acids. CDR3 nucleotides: TGTGCCAGCAGTCACCCCGGGACAGGGGAAGTGGCCTATAATTCACCCCTCCACTTT. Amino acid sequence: CASSHPGTGEVAYNSPLHF. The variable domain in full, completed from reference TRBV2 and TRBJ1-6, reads EPEVTQTPSHQVTQMGQEVILRCVPISNHLYFYWYRQILGQKVEFLVSFYNNEISEKSEIFDDQFSVERPDGSNFTLKIRSTKLEDSAMYFCASSHPGTGEVAYNSPLHFGNGTRLTVT.

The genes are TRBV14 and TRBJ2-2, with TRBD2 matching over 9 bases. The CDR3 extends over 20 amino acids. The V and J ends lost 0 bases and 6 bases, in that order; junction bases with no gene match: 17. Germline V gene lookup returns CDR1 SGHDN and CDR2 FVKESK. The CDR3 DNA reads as TGTGCCAGCAGCCAAGAATTATATGAAGGGACTAGCTACTTCGCCGGGGAGCTGTTTTTT. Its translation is CASSQELYEGTSYFAGELFF.

The CDR3 spells CASSVSGGAFDTQYF. DNA of the CDR3: TGTGCCAGCAGCGTGAGCGGGGGGGCCTTTGATACGCAGTATTTT. The chain links TRBV5-4 to TRBJ2-3; 10 bases map to TRBD2. Germline lookup yields CDR1 SGHNT and CDR2 YYREEE (reference sequence). This CDR3 region has 15 residues. V was pared by 4 bases and J by 6 bases, with 8 bases of the junction left unmatched.

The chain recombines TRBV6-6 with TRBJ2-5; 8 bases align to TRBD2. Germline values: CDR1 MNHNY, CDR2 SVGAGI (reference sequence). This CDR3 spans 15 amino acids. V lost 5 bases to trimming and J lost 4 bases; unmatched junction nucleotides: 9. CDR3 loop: CASSAGGRGVETQYF. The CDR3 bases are TGTGCCAGCAGTGCGGGGGGACGGGGGGTAGAGACCCAGTACTTC.

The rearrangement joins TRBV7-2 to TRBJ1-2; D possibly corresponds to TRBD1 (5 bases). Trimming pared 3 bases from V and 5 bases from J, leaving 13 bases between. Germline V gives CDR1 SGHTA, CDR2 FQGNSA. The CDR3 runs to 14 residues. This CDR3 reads CASSLTDQGYGYTF. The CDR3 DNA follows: TGTGCCAGCAGCTTGACGGATCAGGGATATGGCTACACCTTC.

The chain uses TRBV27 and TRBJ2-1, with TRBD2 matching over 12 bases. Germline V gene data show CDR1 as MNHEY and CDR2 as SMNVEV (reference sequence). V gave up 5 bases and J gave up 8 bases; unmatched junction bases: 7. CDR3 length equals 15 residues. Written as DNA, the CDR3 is TGTGCCAGCAGTCCTAGCGGGAGGGCCGTGGATGAGCAGTTCTTC. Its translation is CASSPSGRAVDEQFF.

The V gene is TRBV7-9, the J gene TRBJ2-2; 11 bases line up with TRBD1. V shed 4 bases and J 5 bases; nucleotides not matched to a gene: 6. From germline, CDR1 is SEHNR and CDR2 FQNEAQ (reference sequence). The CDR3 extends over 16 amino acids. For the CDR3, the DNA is TGTGCCAGCAGCTCCCCGGGACAGGGGGTTACCGGGGAGCTGTTTTTT. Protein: CASSSPGQGVTGELFF.

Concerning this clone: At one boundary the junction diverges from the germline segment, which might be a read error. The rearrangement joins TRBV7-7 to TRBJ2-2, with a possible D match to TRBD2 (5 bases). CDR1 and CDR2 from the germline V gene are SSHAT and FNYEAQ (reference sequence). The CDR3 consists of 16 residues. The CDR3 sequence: CASSSRGISPGGELFF. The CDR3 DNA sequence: TGTGCTAGCAGCTCCCGAGGGATATCACCGGGCGGGGAGCTGTTTTTT. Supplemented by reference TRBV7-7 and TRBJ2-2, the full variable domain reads GAGVSQSPRYKVTKRGQDVTLRCDPISSHATLYWYQQALGQGPEFLTYFNYEAQPDKSGLPSDRFSAERPEGSISTLTIQRTEQRDSAMYRCASSSRGISPGGELFFGEGSRLTVL.

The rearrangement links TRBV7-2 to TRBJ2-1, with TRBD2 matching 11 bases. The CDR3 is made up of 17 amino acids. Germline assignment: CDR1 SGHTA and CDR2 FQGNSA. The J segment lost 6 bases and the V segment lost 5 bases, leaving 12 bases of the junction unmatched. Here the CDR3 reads CASSLTLAGGLGNEQFF. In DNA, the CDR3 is TGTGCCAGCAGCCTAACGCTAGCGGGAGGATTAGGCAATGAGCAGTTCTTC.

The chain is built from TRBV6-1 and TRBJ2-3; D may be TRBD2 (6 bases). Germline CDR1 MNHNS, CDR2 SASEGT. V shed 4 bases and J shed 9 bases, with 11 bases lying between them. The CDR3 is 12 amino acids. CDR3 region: CASSGLAATQYF. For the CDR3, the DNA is TGTGCCAGCAGTGGATTAGCGGCGACGCAGTATTTT.

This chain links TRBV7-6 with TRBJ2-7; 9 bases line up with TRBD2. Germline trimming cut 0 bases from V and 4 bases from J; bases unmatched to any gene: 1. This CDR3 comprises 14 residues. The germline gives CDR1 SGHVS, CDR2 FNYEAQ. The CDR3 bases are TGTGCCAGCAGCTTAGCGAGCGGGGGGTACGAGCAGTACGTC. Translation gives CASSLASGGYEQYV.

The chain's CDR3 is CARSFRCYYEQYV. The CDR3 DNA is TGTGCCAGAAGCTTCCGCTGTTACTACGAGCAGTACGTC. This chain uses TRBV7-5 with TRBJ2-7; TRBD2 was called by the table and not checked on the DNA. TRBV7-5 is shown as a pseudogene. This CDR3 region has 13 residues.

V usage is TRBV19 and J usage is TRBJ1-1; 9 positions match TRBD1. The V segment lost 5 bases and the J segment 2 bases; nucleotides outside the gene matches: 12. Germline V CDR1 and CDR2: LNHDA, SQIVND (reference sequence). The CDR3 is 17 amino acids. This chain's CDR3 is CASSHRTGALPNTEAFF. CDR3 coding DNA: TGTGCCAGTAGTCATCGGACAGGGGCGTTGCCAAACACTGAAGCTTTCTTT.

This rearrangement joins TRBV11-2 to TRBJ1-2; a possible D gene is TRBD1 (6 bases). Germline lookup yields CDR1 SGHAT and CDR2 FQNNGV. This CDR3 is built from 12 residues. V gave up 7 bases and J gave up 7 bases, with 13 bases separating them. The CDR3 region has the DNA TGTGCCAGCACGGCGACAGGCGGTGGCTACACCTTC. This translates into CASTATGGGYTF.

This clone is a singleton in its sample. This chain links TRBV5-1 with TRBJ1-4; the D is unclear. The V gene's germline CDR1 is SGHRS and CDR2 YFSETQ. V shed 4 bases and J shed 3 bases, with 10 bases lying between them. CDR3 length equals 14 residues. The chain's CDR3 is CASSAGYANEKLFF. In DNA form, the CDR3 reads TGCGCCAGCAGCGCGGGTTATGCTAATGAAAAACTGTTTTTT.

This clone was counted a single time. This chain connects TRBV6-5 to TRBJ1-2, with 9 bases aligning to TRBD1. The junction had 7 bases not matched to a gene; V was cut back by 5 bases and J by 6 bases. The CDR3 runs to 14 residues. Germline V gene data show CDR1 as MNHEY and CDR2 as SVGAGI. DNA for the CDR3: TGTGCCAGCAGTACCGGGACAGGGCTCGATGGCTACACCTTC. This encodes CASSTGTGLDGYTF.

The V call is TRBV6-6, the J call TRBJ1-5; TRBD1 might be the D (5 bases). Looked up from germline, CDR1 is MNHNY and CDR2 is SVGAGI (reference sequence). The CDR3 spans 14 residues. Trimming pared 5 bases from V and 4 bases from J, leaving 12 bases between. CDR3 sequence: CASSTIGGNQPQHF. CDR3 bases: TGTGCCAGCAGTACTATCGGGGGTAATCAGCCCCAGCATTTT.

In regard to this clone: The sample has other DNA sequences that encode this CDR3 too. The CDR3 reads CASSPNTGSSGNTIYF. In DNA form, the CDR3 reads TGTGCCAGCTCACCGAACACAGGGAGCTCTGGAAACACCATATATTTT. The rearrangement links TRBV18 to TRBJ1-3; D is possibly TRBD1 (6 bases). The CDR3 is made up of 16 amino acids. V was pared by 3 bases and J by 0 bases, with 12 bases between. Germline V lookup: CDR1 KGHSH, CDR2 LQKENI.

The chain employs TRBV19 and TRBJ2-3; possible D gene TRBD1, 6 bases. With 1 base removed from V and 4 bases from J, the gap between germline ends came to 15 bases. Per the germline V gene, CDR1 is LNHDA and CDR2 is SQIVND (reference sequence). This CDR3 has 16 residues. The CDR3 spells CASSIGQGIPPDTQYF. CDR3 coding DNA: TGTGCCAGTAGTATAGGGCAGGGGATCCCCCCAGATACGCAGTATTTT. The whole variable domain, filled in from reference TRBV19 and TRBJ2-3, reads DGGITQSPKYLFRKEGQNVTLSCEQNLNHDAMYWYRQDPGQGLRLIYYSQIVNDFQKGDIAEGYSVSREKKESFPLTVTSAQKNPTAFYLCASSIGQGIPPDTQYFGPGTRLTVL.

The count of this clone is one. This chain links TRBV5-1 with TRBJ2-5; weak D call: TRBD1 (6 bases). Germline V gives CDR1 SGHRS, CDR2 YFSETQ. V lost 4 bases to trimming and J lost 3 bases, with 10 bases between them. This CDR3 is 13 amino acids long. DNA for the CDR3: TGCGCCAGCAGCCAGAGACAGGAAGAGACCCAGTACTTC. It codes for CASSQRQEETQYF.

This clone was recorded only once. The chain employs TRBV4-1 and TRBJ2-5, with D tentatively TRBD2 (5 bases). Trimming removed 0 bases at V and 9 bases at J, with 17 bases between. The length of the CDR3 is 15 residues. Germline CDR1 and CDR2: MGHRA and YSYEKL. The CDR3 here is CASSQESNGDLAQYF. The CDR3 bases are TGCGCCAGCAGCCAAGAGTCGAACGGGGATCTGGCCCAGTACTTC.

The CDR3 here is CASSQYTGSGELFF. The CDR3 nucleotides read TGCGCCAGCAGCCAGTACACAGGGTCCGGGGAGCTGTTTTTT. The rearrangement joins TRBV4-1 to TRBJ2-2; possibly TRBD1 for D (6 bases). Between the trimmed V and J ends, which lost 3 bases and 6 bases, there was a span of 11 bases. Germline loops: CDR1 MGHRA, CDR2 YSYEKL. The CDR3 is made up of 14 amino acids.

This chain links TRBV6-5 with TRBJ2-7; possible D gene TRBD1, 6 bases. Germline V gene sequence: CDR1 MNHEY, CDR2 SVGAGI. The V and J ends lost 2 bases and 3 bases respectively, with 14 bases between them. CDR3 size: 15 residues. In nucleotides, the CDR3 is TGTGCCAGCAGTTACCACAGGGAAGCTTTCTACGAGCAGTACTTC. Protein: CASSYHREAFYEQYF.

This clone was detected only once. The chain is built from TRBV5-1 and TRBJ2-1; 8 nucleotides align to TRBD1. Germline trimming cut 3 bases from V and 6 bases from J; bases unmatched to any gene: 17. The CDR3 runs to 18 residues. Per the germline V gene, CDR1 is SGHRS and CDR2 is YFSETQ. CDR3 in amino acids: CASSWGRSQGARGNEQFF. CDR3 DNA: TGCGCCAGCAGCTGGGGCCGAAGTCAGGGGGCGAGAGGCAATGAGCAGTTCTTC.

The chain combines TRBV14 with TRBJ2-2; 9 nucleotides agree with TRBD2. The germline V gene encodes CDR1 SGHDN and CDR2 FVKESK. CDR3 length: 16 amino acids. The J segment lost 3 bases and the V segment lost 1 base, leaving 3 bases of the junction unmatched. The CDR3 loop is CASSQGGLAHTGELFF. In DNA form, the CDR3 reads TGTGCCAGCAGCCAAGGGGGACTAGCCCACACCGGGGAGCTGTTTTTT.

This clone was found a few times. CDR3 in amino acids: CASSPWDSAGELFF. CDR3 in DNA: TGTGCCAGTAGTCCCTGGGACAGTGCCGGGGAGCTGTTTTTT. The V call is TRBV19, the J call TRBJ2-2; TRBD1 matches 7 bases. The V segment lost 5 bases and the J segment 6 bases; nucleotides outside the gene matches: 6. CDR3 size: 14 residues. Germline CDR1 and CDR2: LNHDA and SQIVND (reference sequence).